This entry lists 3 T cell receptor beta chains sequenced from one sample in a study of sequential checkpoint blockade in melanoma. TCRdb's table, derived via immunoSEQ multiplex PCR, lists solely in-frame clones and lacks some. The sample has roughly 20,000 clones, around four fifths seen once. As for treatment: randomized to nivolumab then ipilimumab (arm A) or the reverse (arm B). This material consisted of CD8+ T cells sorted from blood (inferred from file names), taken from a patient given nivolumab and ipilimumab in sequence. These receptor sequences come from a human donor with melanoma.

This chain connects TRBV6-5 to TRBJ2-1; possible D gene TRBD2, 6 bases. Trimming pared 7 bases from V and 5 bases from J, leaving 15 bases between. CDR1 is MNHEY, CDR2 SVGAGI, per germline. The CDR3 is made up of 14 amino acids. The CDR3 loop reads CASTRGRGDNEQFF. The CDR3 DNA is TGTGCCAGCACCCGGGGGAGAGGAGACAATGAGCAGTTCTTC.

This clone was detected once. This CDR3 reads CASGVAGVDTQYF. The CDR3 bases are TGTGCCAGCGGAGTAGCGGGGGTGGATACGCAGTATTTT. The chain combines TRBV6-5 with TRBJ2-3, with TRBD2 matching over 9 bases. Germline loops: CDR1 MNHEY, CDR2 SVGAGI. The length of the CDR3 is 13 residues. V shed 8 bases, J shed 6 bases, and the junction held 6 bases outside the gene matches.

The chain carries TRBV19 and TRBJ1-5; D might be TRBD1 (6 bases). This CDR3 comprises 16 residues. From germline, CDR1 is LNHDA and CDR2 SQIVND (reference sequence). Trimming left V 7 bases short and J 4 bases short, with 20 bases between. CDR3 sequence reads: CASTPDGKGGNQPQHF. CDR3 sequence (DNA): TGTGCCAGTACCCCCGACGGGAAAGGGGGAAATCAGCCCCAGCATTTT.